The 32 T cell receptor beta chains reported below all come from one sample, sequenced in a study of CD8+ T cells in alopecia areata. RNA extraction and reverse transcription yielded cDNA as sequencing template. Some clones are missing from TCRdb's copy, which holds only in-frame ones; the method was immunoSEQ multiplex PCR. The sample lists 150,000 or so clones, about 67% occurring once. The sequenced sample was CD8+ T cells sorted from blood, obtained at week 0. The receptors shown here come from a human donor with alopecia areata.

The chain combines TRBV5-6 with TRBJ1-1, with 9 bases that match TRBD1. This CDR3 has 13 residues. Germline V gives CDR1 SGHDT, CDR2 YYEEEE. V trimming: 6 bases; J trimming: 10 bases; junction bases outside the gene matches: 10. The CDR3 DNA is TGTGCCAGCATAGAGGGGACAGGGAGTGCAGCTTTCTTT. This translates into CASIEGTGSAAFF.

V is TRBV7-9 and J is TRBJ1-1; 8 positions agree with TRBD1. Trimming at V came to 6 bases and at J to 1 base, leaving 4 bases not matched to a gene. This CDR3 contains 14 residues. Germline V gene sequence: CDR1 SEHNR, CDR2 FQNEAQ (reference sequence). CDR3 protein: CASRWTGTNTEAFF. In DNA form, the CDR3 reads TGTGCCAGCAGATGGACAGGGACGAACACTGAAGCTTTCTTT.

The rearrangement uses TRBV7-9 and TRBJ2-2; D ambiguous. The CDR3 runs to 14 residues. The germline V and J ends were trimmed by 2 bases and 8 bases, with 12 bases remaining between them. CDR1 is SEHNR, CDR2 FQNEAQ, per germline (reference sequence). CDR3 region: CASSLTWAGGELFF. CDR3 DNA sequence: TGTGCCAGCAGCTTAACCTGGGCCGGAGGGGAGCTGTTTTTT.

The chain carries TRBV7-2 and TRBJ2-1; TRBD2 is a possible D gene (6 bases). The length of the CDR3 is 16 residues. Germline CDR1 is SGHTA and CDR2 is FQGNSA. The germline V and J ends were trimmed by 1 base and 9 bases, with 19 bases remaining between them. The DNA of the CDR3 is TGTGCCAGCAGCTTAGGTCCCATATCCAACGGGGGTGAGCAGTTCTTC. The encoded protein is CASSLGPISNGGEQFF.

The chain combines TRBV11-1 with TRBJ2-3; a possible D gene is TRBD2 (5 bases). CDR1 is SGHAT, CDR2 FQDESV, per germline (reference sequence). The V end lost 5 bases, the J end lost 9 bases, and 15 bases lay between the germline ends. The CDR3 totals 13 residues. The CDR3 is CASSELSGNTQYF. In DNA, the CDR3 is TGTGCCAGCAGCGAATTGTCGGGGAACACGCAGTATTTT. Full variable domain (rest looked up from reference TRBV11-1 and TRBJ2-3): EAEVAQSPRYKITEKSQAVAFWCDPISGHATLYWYRQILGQGPELLVQFQDESVVDDSQLPKDRFSAERLKGVDSTLKIQPAELGDSAMYLCASSELSGNTQYFGPGTRLTVL.

This clone has a handful of counts. This specimen includes other DNA sequences encoding the same CDR3. The chain employs TRBV29-1 and TRBJ2-5, with D possibly called TRBD1 or TRBD2 (5 bases each). Trimming removed 6 bases from V and 5 bases from J, with 7 bases in between. The V gene's germline CDR1 is SQVTM and CDR2 ANQGSEA. The CDR3 extends over 10 amino acids. The CDR3 region is CSVEGETQYF. Here the CDR3 DNA reads TGCAGCGTCGAGGGGGAGACCCAGTACTTC.

The V and J genes are TRBV5-6 and TRBJ1-5; D may be TRBD1 (6 bases). Between the trimmed V and J ends, which lost 2 bases and 5 bases, there was a span of 14 bases. The CDR3 length is 15 residues. Germline assignment: CDR1 SGHDT and CDR2 YYEEEE. The CDR3 DNA is TGTGCCAGCAGCTTCGGTACAGGGCAGTATCAGCCCCAGCATTTT. It encodes CASSFGTGQYQPQHF.

This clone has only one observation. In DNA form, the CDR3 reads TGTGCCAGCAGCTTAGGACTGAACACCGGGGAGCTGTTTTTT. Its translation is CASSLGLNTGELFF. This sequence joins TRBV7-8 and TRBJ2-2, with D unresolved. CDR1 SGHVS and CDR2 FQNEAQ come from the germline V gene. The germline V and J ends were trimmed by 1 base and 1 base, with 4 bases remaining between them. This CDR3 has 14 residues.

The chain has TRBV6-5 and TRBJ2-5, with TRBD1 identical over 7 bases. Germline trimming cut 4 bases from V and 5 bases from J; bases unmatched to any gene: 13. The CDR3 sequence is 16 residues long. The germline CDR1 and CDR2 sequences are MNHEY and SVGAGI. The CDR3 sequence is CASSSQQTGLRETQYF. In nucleotides, the CDR3 is TGTGCCAGCAGTTCCCAACAGACAGGGCTCCGGGAGACCCAGTACTTC.

In its sample, this clone was seen once. CDR3 sequence reads: CASSYYPIQDNTEAFF. As DNA, the CDR3 is TGTGCCAGCAGTTATTACCCCATCCAGGACAACACTGAAGCTTTCTTT. This sequence joins TRBV6-6 and TRBJ1-1; D is unclear. CDR3 length equals 16 residues. The V end was cut by 3 bases, the J end by 2 bases, with 16 bases between. Germline V gene sequence: CDR1 MNHNY, CDR2 SVGAGI (reference sequence).

J is TRBJ1-2 and V is TRBV30, with TRBD1 matching 9 bases. Looked up from germline, CDR1 is GTSNPN and CDR2 is SVGIG (reference sequence). The CDR3 is 11 residues long. V lost 3 bases, J lost 11 bases, and 4 bases stayed unmatched. The CDR3: CAWSGTGKYTF. CDR3 nucleotide sequence: TGTGCCTGGAGCGGGACAGGGAAATACACCTTC.

The rearrangement joins TRBV25-1 to TRBJ1-1; D uncertain. The CDR3 extends over 17 amino acids. Germline V lookup: CDR1 MGHDK, CDR2 SYGVNS. V shed 2 bases and J shed 3 bases, with 19 bases lying between them. CDR3 residues: CASSENLKDPVHTEAFF. CDR3 nucleotides: TGTGCCAGCAGTGAAAATCTTAAGGACCCAGTTCACACTGAAGCTTTCTTT.

The table lists this clone with a few counts. The rearrangement uses TRBV4-1 and TRBJ2-7, with a tentative D call TRBD2 (6 bases). The CDR3 loop spans 14 amino acids. Germline V CDR1 and CDR2: MGHRA, YSYEKL. V was pared by 1 base and J by 3 bases, with 10 bases between. The CDR3 protein is CASSQVPGDYEQYF. CDR3 DNA sequence: TGCGCCAGCAGCCAAGTTCCGGGGGACTACGAGCAGTACTTC.

The V call is TRBV7-9, the J call TRBJ2-3, with D maybe TRBD1 (5 bases). This CDR3 contains 16 residues. Trimming pared 5 bases from V and 5 bases from J, leaving 20 bases between. Per the germline V gene, CDR1 is SEHNR and CDR2 is FQNEAQ (reference sequence). CDR3 DNA sequence: TGTGCCAGCAGCCCCTCGAGTCTCGGACACGTAGATACGCAGTATTTT. It yields the protein CASSPSSLGHVDTQYF. The variable domain in full, completed from reference TRBV7-9 and TRBJ2-3, reads DTGVSQNPRHKITKRGQNVTFRCDPISEHNRLYWYRQTLGQGPEFLTYFQNEAQLEKSRLLSDRFSAERPKGSFSTLEIQRTEQGDSAMYLCASSPSSLGHVDTQYFGPGTRLTVL.

The chain combines TRBV18 with TRBJ2-7, with a possible D match to TRBD2 (5 bases). V was cut by 3 bases and J by 5 bases, with 17 bases left in between. CDR3 size: 15 residues. CDR1 and CDR2 (germline): KGHSH, LQKENI. CDR3 coding DNA: TGTGCCAGCTCACCCACCCCCCTAGCCGGGGACGAGCAGTACTTC. It is translated as CASSPTPLAGDEQYF.

This clone has just one count. The rearrangement joins TRBV30 to TRBJ2-1, with 9 bases fitting TRBD2. This CDR3 spans 16 amino acids. Germline V gene lookup returns CDR1 GTSNPN and CDR2 SVGIG (reference sequence). V lost 5 bases and J lost 3; bases outside the gene matches: 11. This chain's CDR3 is CAWEGGASGDYNEQFF. CDR3 sequence (DNA): TGTGCCTGGGAAGGAGGGGCTAGCGGGGACTACAATGAGCAGTTCTTC.

The chain couples TRBV13 to TRBJ1-3; TRBD1 might be the D (6 bases). V gave up 5 bases and J gave up 7 bases, with 6 bases separating them. CDR3 size: 11 residues. CDR1 and CDR2 (germline): PRHDT, FYEKMQ (reference sequence). The chain's CDR3 is CASSQGNTIYF. Here the CDR3 DNA reads TGTGCCAGCAGCCAGGGGAACACCATATATTTT.

CDR3: CSVRDSNTGELFF. CDR3 bases: TGCAGCGTTCGGGACAGTAACACCGGGGAGCTGTTTTTT. The V call is TRBV29-1, the J call TRBJ2-2, with 7 bases lining up with TRBD1. Germline assignment: CDR1 SQVTM and CDR2 ANQGSEA. V lost 5 bases to trimming and J lost 2 bases; unmatched junction nucleotides: 2. The CDR3 has 13 residues.

The chain links TRBV5-5 to TRBJ1-6; D remains ambiguous. Trimming stripped 0 bases from V and 7 bases from J, with 5 bases between. Per germline, CDR1 SGHKS and CDR2 YYEKEE (reference sequence). CDR3 length: 13 residues. CDR3 DNA: TGTGCCAGCAGCTTGGACCGGAATTCACCCCTCCACTTT. As protein: CASSLDRNSPLHF.

Turning to this clone: The junction differs from germline at one of its ends, possibly a read error. The chain couples TRBV4-1 to TRBJ1-1, with TRBD1 matching 7 bases. CDR3 length equals 13 residues. Per germline, CDR1 MGHRA and CDR2 YSYEKL. CDR3 residues: CASSPGGNAEAFF. CDR3 nucleotides: TGCGCCAGCAGCCCAGGGGGGAACGCTGAAGCTTTCTTT.

This clone was seen repeatedly, ten times or more. The genes are TRBV7-9 and TRBJ2-1, with D unresolved. Germline V gives CDR1 SEHNR, CDR2 FQNEAQ (reference sequence). Trimming took off 2 bases at V and 5 bases at J, with 10 bases between the two ends. The CDR3 is 14 amino acids. CDR3 DNA: TGTGCCAGCAGCTTAATCGGCGGTGACAATGAGCAGTTCTTC. Encoded protein: CASSLIGGDNEQFF. Supplemented by reference TRBV7-9 and TRBJ2-1, the full variable domain reads DTGVSQNPRHKITKRGQNVTFRCDPISEHNRLYWYRQTLGQGPEFLTYFQNEAQLEKSRLLSDRFSAERPKGSFSTLEIQRTEQGDSAMYLCASSLIGGDNEQFFGPGTRLTVL.

The gene calls are TRBV9 and TRBJ2-3; no clear D gene. Looked up from germline, CDR1 is SGDLS and CDR2 is YYNGEE. Trimming pared 4 bases from V and 2 bases from J, leaving 11 bases between. The CDR3 has 14 residues. The CDR3 DNA sequence: TGTGCCAGCAGCCCCCCCGTGCCCACAGATACGCAGTATTTT. Translation gives CASSPPVPTDTQYF.

V is TRBV19 and J is TRBJ1-2; D ambiguous. The CDR3 loop spans 13 amino acids. The germline V gene has CDR1 LNHDA and CDR2 SQIVND (reference sequence). V was pared by 7 bases and J by 3 bases, with 12 bases between. In DNA form, the CDR3 reads TGTGCCAGTACTACGAGCAGATACTATGGCTACACCTTC. Amino acid sequence: CASTTSRYYGYTF. Looking up the rest from reference TRBV19 and TRBJ1-2 gives the full variable domain: DGGITQSPKYLFRKEGQNVTLSCEQNLNHDAMYWYRQDPGQGLRLIYYSQIVNDFQKGDIAEGYSVSREKKESFPLTVTSAQKNPTAFYLCASTTSRYYGYTFGSGTRLTVV.

This clone was detected once. J is TRBJ2-5 and V is TRBV19; TRBD1 or TRBD2 may be the D gene (5 bases each). CDR1 and CDR2 (germline): LNHDA, SQIVND (reference sequence). The CDR3 runs to 13 residues. Trimming pared 8 bases from V and 1 base from J, leaving 11 bases between. The CDR3: CASSGGFQETQYF. In DNA, the CDR3 is TGTGCCAGTTCTGGGGGATTCCAAGAGACCCAGTACTTC.

The chain uses TRBV6-5 and TRBJ2-3; TRBD2 might be the D (6 bases). Per the germline V gene, CDR1 is MNHEY and CDR2 is SVGAGI. V was trimmed by 5 bases and J by 0 bases, leaving 12 bases between them. The CDR3 extends over 15 amino acids. This chain's CDR3 is CASSPEEGSTDTQYF. The CDR3 nucleotides read TGTGCCAGCAGTCCAGAGGAGGGGAGCACAGATACGCAGTATTTT.

This clone was seen a handful of times. The chain couples TRBV5-1 to TRBJ2-1, with TRBD1 as a possible D gene (5 bases). The CDR3 totals 14 residues. V was pared by 0 bases and J by 8 bases, with 12 bases between. Germline CDR1 SGHRS, CDR2 YFSETQ. CDR3: CASSLAVGLDEQFF. The CDR3 DNA follows: TGCGCCAGCAGCTTGGCGGTGGGGCTCGATGAGCAGTTCTTC. The full variable domain, in which reference TRBV5-1 and TRBJ2-1 provide the parts outside the CDR3, is KAGVTQTPRYLIKTRGQQVTLSCSPISGHRSVSWYQQTPGQGLQFLFEYFSETQRNKGNFPGRFSGRQFSNSRSEMNVSTLELGDSALYLCASSLAVGLDEQFFGPGTRLTVL.

The V gene is TRBV4-2, the J gene TRBJ2-7; 10 bases are a match to TRBD2. Per germline, CDR1 LGHNA and CDR2 YNFKEQ. The V segment lost 2 bases and the J segment 1 base; nucleotides outside the gene matches: 5. The CDR3 loop spans 16 amino acids. Written as DNA, the CDR3 is TGTGCCAGCAGCCAACCAGCGGGGGGGGAATCCTACGAGCAGTACTTC. Its protein is CASSQPAGGESYEQYF.

This rearrangement joins TRBV27 to TRBJ1-1; 8 bases fit TRBD1. The germline V gene has CDR1 MNHEY and CDR2 SMNVEV (reference sequence). CDR3 size: 13 residues. J lost 4 bases, V lost 2 bases, and 0 bases had no gene match. The CDR3 reads CASSLDRGTEAFF. CDR3 bases: TGTGCCAGCAGTTTAGACAGGGGCACTGAAGCTTTCTTT.

This clone was found once. CDR3 region: CAWSKDGGTIYF. The DNA for the CDR3 is TGTGCCTGGAGTAAAGATGGAGGCACCATATATTTT. This sequence joins TRBV30 and TRBJ1-3; D unclear. CDR1 is GTSNPN, CDR2 SVGIG, per germline (reference sequence). This CDR3 has 12 amino acids. The V and J ends lost 2 bases and 9 bases respectively, with 11 bases between them.

The gene calls are TRBV29-1 and TRBJ2-2; TRBD1 matches at 12 bases. After removal of 7 bases from V and 5 bases from J, the junction contained 8 bases not matched to a gene. Germline assignment: CDR1 SQVTM and CDR2 ANQGSEA. The CDR3 has 15 residues. The CDR3 region has the DNA TGCAGCGCCGCGGGGACAGGGGGCCGGACCGGGGAGCTGTTTTTT. Its translation is CSAAGTGGRTGELFF.

About this clone: Other DNA sequences of this sample code for an identical CDR3. The chain joins TRBV6-5 to TRBJ2-7; no reliable D call. Trimming took 0 bases from V and 4 from J, leaving 7 bases between them. This CDR3 is built from 13 residues. The germline V gene encodes CDR1 MNHEY and CDR2 SVGAGI. The CDR3 protein is CASSYSGAYEQYF. CDR3 bases: TGTGCCAGCAGTTACTCGGGCGCATACGAGCAGTACTTC.

V and J are TRBV6-5 and TRBJ2-5; no reliable D call. CDR3 size: 10 residues. V dropped 8 bases and J dropped 7 bases, with 8 bases sitting between them. CDR1 is MNHEY, CDR2 SVGAGI, per germline. The CDR3 loop is CASGEGTQYF. The DNA for the CDR3 is TGTGCCAGCGGGGAAGGGACCCAGTACTTC.